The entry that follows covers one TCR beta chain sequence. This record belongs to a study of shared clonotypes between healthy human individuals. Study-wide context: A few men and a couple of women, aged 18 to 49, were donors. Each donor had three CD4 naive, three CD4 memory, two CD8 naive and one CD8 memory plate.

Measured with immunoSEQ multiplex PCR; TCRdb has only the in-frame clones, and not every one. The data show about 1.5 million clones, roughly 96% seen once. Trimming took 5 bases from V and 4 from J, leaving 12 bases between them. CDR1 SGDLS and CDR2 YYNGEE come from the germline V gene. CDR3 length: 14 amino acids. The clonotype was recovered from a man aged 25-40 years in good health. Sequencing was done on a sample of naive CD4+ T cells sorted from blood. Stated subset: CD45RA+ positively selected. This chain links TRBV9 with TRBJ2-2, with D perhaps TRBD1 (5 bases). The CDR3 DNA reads TGTGCCAGCAGAGTGGAAGGGGCCACCGGGGAGCTGTTTTTT. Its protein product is CASRVEGATGELFF. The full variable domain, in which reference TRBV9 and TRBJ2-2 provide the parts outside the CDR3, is DSGVTQTPKHLITATGQRVTLRCSPRSGDLSVYWYQQSLDQGLQFLIQYYNGEERAKGNILERFSAQQFPDLHSELNLSSLELGDSALYFCASRVEGATGELFFGEGSRLTVL.